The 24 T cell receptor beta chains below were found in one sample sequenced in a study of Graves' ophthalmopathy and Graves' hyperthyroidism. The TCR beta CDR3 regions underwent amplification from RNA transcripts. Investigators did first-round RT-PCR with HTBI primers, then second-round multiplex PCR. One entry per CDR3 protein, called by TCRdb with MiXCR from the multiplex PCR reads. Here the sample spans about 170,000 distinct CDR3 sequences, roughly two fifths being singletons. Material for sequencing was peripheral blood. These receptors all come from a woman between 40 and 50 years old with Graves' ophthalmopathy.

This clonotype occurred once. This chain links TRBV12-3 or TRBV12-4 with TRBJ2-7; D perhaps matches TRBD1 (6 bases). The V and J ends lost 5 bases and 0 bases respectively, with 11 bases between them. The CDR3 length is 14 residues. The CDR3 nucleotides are TGTGCCAGCAGTCAGGACAGCTACTCCTACGAGCAGTACTTC. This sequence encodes CASSQDSYSYEQYF.

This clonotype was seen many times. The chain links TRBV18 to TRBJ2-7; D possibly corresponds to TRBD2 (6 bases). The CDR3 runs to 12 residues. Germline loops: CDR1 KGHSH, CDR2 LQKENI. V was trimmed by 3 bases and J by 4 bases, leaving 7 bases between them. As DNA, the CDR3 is TGTGCCAGCTCACCGGGACTTTACGAGCAGTACTTC. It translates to CASSPGLYEQYF.

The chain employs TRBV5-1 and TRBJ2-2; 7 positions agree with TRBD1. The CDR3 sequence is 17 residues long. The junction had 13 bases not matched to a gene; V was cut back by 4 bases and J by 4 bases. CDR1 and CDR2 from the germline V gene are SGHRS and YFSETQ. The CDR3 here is CASSKNPQGSSTGELFF. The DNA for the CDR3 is TGCGCCAGCAGCAAAAACCCACAGGGGTCTAGCACCGGGGAGCTGTTTTTT.

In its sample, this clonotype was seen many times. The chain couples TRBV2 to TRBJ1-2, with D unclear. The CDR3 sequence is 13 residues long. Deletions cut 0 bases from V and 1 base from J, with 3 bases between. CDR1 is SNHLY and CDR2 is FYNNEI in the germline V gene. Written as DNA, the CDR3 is TGTGCCAGCAGTGAAGCCGGTAACTATGGCTACACCTTC. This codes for CASSEAGNYGYTF.

The CDR3 DNA reads TGTGCCAGCAGCTTATACTTCGCGGGACACCAAGAGACCCAGTACTTC. Amino acid sequence: CASSLYFAGHQETQYF. V is TRBV7-2 and J is TRBJ2-5, with a possible D match to TRBD2 (6 bases). Germline values: CDR1 SGHTA, CDR2 FQGNSA. The CDR3 is 16 residues long. V lost 2 bases to trimming and J lost 0 bases, with 13 bases between them.

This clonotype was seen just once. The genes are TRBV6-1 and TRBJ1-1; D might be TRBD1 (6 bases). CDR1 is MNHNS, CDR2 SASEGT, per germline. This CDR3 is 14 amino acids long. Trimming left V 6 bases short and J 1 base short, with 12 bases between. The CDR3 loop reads CASRDGGGNTEAFF. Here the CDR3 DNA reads TGTGCCAGCAGGGATGGAGGGGGGAACACTGAAGCTTTCTTT.

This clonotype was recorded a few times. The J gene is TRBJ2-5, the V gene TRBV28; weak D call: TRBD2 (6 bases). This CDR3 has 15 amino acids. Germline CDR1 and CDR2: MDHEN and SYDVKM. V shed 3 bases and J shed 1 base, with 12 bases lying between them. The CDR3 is CASSFGSGFQETQYF. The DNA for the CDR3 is TGTGCCAGCAGTTTCGGTAGCGGTTTCCAAGAGACCCAGTACTTC.

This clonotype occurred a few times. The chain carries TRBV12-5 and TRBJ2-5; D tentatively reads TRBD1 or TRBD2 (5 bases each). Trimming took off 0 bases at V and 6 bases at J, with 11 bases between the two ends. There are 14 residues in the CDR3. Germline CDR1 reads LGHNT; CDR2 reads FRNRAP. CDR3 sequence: CASGLVGREQTQYF. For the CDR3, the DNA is TGTGCTAGTGGTTTGGTGGGCAGGGAGCAGACCCAGTACTTC. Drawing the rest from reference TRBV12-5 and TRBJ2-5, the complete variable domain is DARVTQTPRHKVTEMGQEVTMRCQPILGHNTVFWYRQTMMQGLELLAYFRNRAPLDDSGMPKDRFSAEMPDATLATLKIQPSEPRDSAVYFCASGLVGREQTQYFGPGTRLLVL.

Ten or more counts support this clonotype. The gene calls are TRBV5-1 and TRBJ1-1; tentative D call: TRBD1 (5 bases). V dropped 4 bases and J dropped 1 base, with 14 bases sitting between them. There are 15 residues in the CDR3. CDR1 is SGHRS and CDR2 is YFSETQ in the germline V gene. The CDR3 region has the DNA TGCGCCAGCAGCCAACAGGCCTTAACGAACACTGAAGCTTTCTTT. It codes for CASSQQALTNTEAFF.

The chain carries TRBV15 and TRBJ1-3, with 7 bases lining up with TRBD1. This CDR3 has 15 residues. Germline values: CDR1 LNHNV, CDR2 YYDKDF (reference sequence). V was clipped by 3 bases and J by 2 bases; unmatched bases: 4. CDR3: CATSSRQGAGNTIYF. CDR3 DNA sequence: TGTGCCACCAGCAGCCGACAGGGAGCTGGAAACACCATATATTTT.

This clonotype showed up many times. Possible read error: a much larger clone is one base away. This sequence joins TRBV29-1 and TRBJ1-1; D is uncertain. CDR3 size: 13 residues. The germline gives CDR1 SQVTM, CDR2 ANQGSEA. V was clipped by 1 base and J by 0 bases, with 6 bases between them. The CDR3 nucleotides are TGCAGCGTTGAAGGCGGAATGAACACTGAAGCTTTCTTT. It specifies CSVEGGMNTEAFF. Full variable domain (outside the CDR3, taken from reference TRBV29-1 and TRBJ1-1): SAVISQKPSRDICQRGTSLTIQCQVDSQVTMMFWYRQQPGQSLTLIATANQGSEATYESGFVIDKFPISRPNLTFSTLTVSNMSPEDSSIYLCSVEGGMNTEAFFGQGTRLTVV.

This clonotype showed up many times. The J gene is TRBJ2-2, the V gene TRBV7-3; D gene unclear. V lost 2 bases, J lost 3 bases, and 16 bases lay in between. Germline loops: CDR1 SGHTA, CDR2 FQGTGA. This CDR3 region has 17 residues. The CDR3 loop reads CASSLFGYGWDTGELFF. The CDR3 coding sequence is TGTGCCAGCAGCTTATTCGGTTACGGGTGGGACACCGGGGAGCTGTTTTTT.

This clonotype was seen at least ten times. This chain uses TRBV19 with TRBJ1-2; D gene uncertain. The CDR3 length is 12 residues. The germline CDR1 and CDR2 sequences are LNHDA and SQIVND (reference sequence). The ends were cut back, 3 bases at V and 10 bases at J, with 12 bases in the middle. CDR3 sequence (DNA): TGTGCCAGTAGTATTACCTATTACGACTACACCTTC. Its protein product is CASSITYYDYTF.

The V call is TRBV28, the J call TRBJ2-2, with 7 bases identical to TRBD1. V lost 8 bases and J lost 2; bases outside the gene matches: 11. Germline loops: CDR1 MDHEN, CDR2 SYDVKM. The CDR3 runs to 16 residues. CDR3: CASLGLYRGNTGELFF. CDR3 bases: TGTGCCAGCCTCGGTCTATACAGGGGAAACACCGGGGAGCTGTTTTTT.

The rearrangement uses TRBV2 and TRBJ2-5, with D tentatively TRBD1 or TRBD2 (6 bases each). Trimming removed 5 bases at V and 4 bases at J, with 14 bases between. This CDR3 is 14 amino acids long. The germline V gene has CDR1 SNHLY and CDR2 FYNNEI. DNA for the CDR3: TGTGCCAGCAGTTGGGGGCAGGGAGGAGAGACCCAGTACTTC. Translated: CASSWGQGGETQYF.

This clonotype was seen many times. This CDR3 is CSARQPFQETQYF. The CDR3, as DNA: TGCAGTGCTCGACAGCCATTCCAAGAGACCCAGTACTTC. The chain couples TRBV20-1 to TRBJ2-5; a weak D match, TRBD1 (5 bases). The V end lost 5 bases, the J end lost 1 base, and 11 bases lay between the germline ends. The CDR3 spans 13 residues. Germline assignment: CDR1 DFQATT and CDR2 SNEGSKA (reference sequence).

CDR3 in amino acids: CASIRDRGDTYEQYF. The CDR3 nucleotides are TGTGCCAGCATCCGGGACAGGGGCGATACCTACGAGCAGTACTTC. The chain combines TRBV2 with TRBJ2-7; TRBD1 aligns across 10 bases. The CDR3 sequence is 15 residues long. CDR1 and CDR2 from the germline V gene are SNHLY and FYNNEI. The junction had 8 bases not matched to a gene; V was cut back by 7 bases and J by 2 bases.

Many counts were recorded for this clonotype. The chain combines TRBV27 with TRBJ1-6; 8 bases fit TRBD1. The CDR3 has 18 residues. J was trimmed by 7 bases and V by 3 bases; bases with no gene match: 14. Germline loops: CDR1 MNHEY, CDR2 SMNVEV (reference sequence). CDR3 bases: TGTGCCAGCAGTTTCCGCGCGGGACAGGTGCTCCAGAATTCACCCCTCCACTTT. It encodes CASSFRAGQVLQNSPLHF.

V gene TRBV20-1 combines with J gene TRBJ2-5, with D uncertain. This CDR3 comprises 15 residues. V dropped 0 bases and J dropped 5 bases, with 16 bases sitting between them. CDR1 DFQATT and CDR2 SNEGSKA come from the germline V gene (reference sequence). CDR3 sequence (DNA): TGCAGTGCTAGAGACCCGCGGACGCTCTGGGAGACCCAGTACTTC. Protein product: CSARDPRTLWETQYF.

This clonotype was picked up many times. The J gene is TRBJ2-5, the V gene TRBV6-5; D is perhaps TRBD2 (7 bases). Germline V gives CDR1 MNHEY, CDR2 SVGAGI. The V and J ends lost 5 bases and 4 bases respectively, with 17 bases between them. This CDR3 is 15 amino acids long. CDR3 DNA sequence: TGTGCCAGCAGTCCTCTAGGGGGGGCGGGAGAGACCCAGTACTTC. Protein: CASSPLGGAGETQYF.

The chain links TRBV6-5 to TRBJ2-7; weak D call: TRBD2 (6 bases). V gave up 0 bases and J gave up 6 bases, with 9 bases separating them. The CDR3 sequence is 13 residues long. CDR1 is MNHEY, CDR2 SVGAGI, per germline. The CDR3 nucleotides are TGTGCCAGCAGTTACTCGGGGGGTGGCGAGCAGTACTTC. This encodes CASSYSGGGEQYF.

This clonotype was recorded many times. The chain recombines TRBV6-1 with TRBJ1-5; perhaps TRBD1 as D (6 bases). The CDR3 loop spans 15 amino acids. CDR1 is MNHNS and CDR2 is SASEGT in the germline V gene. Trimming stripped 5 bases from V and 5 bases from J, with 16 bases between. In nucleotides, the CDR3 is TGTGCCAGCAGTCCCGGGACAAAAGGGGATCAGCCCCAGCATTTT. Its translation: CASSPGTKGDQPQHF.

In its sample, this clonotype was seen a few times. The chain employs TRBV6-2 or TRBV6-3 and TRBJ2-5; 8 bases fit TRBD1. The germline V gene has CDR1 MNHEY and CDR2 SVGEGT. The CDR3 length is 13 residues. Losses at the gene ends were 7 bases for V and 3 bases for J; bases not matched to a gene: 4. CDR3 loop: CASIMDREETQYF. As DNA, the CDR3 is TGTGCCAGCATAATGGACAGGGAAGAGACCCAGTACTTC.

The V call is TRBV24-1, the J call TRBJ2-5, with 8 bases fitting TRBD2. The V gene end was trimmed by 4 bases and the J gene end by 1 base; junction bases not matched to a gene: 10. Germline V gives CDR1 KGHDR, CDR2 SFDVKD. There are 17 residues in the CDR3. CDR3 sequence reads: CATSDSQAGASQETQYF. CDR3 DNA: TGTGCCACCAGTGACTCACAAGCGGGGGCATCCCAAGAGACCCAGTACTTC.